The 14 T cell receptor beta chains reported below all come from one sample, sequenced in a study of molecular identifiers for immune sequencing clone quantification. From the PCR reads, TCRdb called clonotypes with MiXCR, one entry per CDR3 protein. This sample has under 600,000 distinct CDR3 sequences, with about 22% found just once. Sequenced input: naive CD8+ T cells from blood, with Jurkat cell RNA spiked in. Stated subset: FACS-sorted CD8+CD4-CCR7+CD45RA+ naive T cells. The origin of the receptors is a human donor in good health. Some libraries in this study had Jurkat cell RNA spiked in.

On this clonotype itself: A single base separates this from a much larger clone, so it may be a read error. The genes are TRBV6-2 or TRBV6-3 and TRBJ1-1; D gene uncertain. Germline-derived CDR1 and CDR2 are MNHEY and SVGEGT. The length of the CDR3 is 15 residues. V lost 5 bases and J 1 base, leaving 14 bases between the germline ends. CDR3 bases: TGTGCCAGCAGTCAACCAGCGGGCCCGAACACTGAAGCTTTCTTT. Its protein is CASSQPAGPNTEAFF.

This clonotype occurred many times. The chain joins TRBV11-2 to TRBJ2-3, with 8 bases aligning to TRBD1. Germline trimming cut 6 bases from V and 3 bases from J; bases unmatched to any gene: 5. The CDR3 extends over 14 amino acids. The germline gives CDR1 SGHAT, CDR2 FQNNGV. The CDR3 nucleotides are TGTGCCAGCAGTACAGGGGGTATTACAGATACGCAGTATTTT. Protein sequence: CASSTGGITDTQYF. The whole variable domain, filled in from reference TRBV11-2 and TRBJ2-3, reads EAGVAQSPRYKIIEKRQSVAFWCNPISGHATLYWYQQILGQGPKLLIQFQNNGVVDDSQLPKDRFSAERLKGVDSTLKIQPAKLEDSAVYLCASSTGGITDTQYFGPGTRLTVL.

The rearrangement joins TRBV7-9 to TRBJ1-3; the D is unclear. Germline lookup yields CDR1 SEHNR and CDR2 FQNEAQ (reference sequence). This CDR3 region has 13 residues. The V gene lost 6 bases and the J gene lost 14 bases, with 20 bases spanning the gap. The CDR3 DNA reads as TGTGCCAGCAGTTCCTGGAAGTGGGAATATCTATATTTT. Its translation: CASSSWKWEYLYF.

In its sample, this clonotype was seen many times. The chain couples TRBV5-1 to TRBJ1-1; D is possibly TRBD1 (6 bases). CDR3 length equals 14 residues. Trimming removed 0 bases from V and 4 bases from J, with 10 bases in between. Germline V gene data show CDR1 as SGHRS and CDR2 as YFSETQ. The CDR3 region is CASSLAPGATEAFF. The DNA for the CDR3 is TGCGCCAGCAGCTTGGCCCCAGGGGCCACTGAAGCTTTCTTT.

CDR3 nucleotide sequence: TGTGCCAGCGTAGGGCCGCCAGCGGTTAGCAATCAGCCCCAGCATTTT. Translating gives CASVGPPAVSNQPQHF. This chain links TRBV6-2 or TRBV6-3 with TRBJ1-5, with unresolved D. V was pared by 8 bases and J by 0 bases, with 17 bases between. CDR1 is MNHEY, CDR2 SVGEGT, per germline. CDR3 size: 16 residues.

To note about this clonotype: At one end, the junction sequence differs from germline, possibly due to a read error. The rearrangement joins TRBV12-3 or TRBV12-4 to TRBJ2-1; TRBD1 aligns across 7 bases. The CDR3 is 13 residues long. This CDR3 is CASSPGQYSEQFF. The CDR3 DNA reads as TGTGCCAGCAGTCCGGGACAGTACAGTGAGCAGTTCTTC.

The sample holds one count of this clonotype. This may be a read error: a much more frequent sequence differs by one nucleotide. Here the CDR3 omits its conserved ending phenylalanine or tryptophan, so a read error is the likely source. The chain couples TRBV27 to TRBJ2-7, with 10 bases aligning to TRBD2. Germline CDR1 is MNHEY and CDR2 is SMNVEV (reference sequence). Trimming at V came to 5 bases and at J to 2 bases, leaving 0 bases not matched to a gene. The CDR3 length is 13 residues. DNA for the CDR3: TGTGCCAGCAGTACTAGCGGGGCCTACGAGCAGTACCTC. It is translated as CASSTSGAYEQYL.

This clonotype came up a few times. The J gene is TRBJ2-3, the V gene TRBV20-1, with D perhaps matching TRBD2 (5 bases). V shed 3 bases and J shed 2 bases, with 15 bases lying between them. The CDR3 contains 15 residues. Germline loops: CDR1 DFQATT, CDR2 SNEGSKA (reference sequence). For the CDR3, the DNA is TGCAGTGCTAGGGACCCAACGGAGGCCACAGATACGCAGTATTTT. It codes for CSARDPTEATDTQYF.

This clonotype has more than one count but fewer than ten. The chain employs TRBV20-1 and TRBJ1-1; D possibly corresponds to TRBD1 (5 bases). The CDR3 has 13 amino acids. V was pared by 2 bases and J by 5 bases, with 12 bases between. The V gene's germline CDR1 is DFQATT and CDR2 SNEGSKA (reference sequence). As DNA, the CDR3 is TGCAGTGCTAGATCAGGGACGAGGACTGAAGCTTTCTTT. This codes for CSARSGTRTEAFF.

The chain uses TRBV7-9 and TRBJ2-7, with D tentatively TRBD2 (5 bases). Trimming cost V 4 bases and J 0 bases, with 10 bases left between them. Germline lookup yields CDR1 SEHNR and CDR2 FQNEAQ (reference sequence). The CDR3 sequence is 14 residues long. CDR3 in amino acids: CASSSTAGSYEQYF. The CDR3 region has the DNA TGTGCCAGCAGCTCTACCGCGGGCTCCTACGAGCAGTACTTC.

In this sample, this clonotype turned up many times. The V gene is TRBV20-1, the J gene TRBJ2-3; TRBD2 matches 10 bases. V was pared by 0 bases and J by 2 bases, with 5 bases of the junction left unmatched. The CDR3 sequence is 16 residues long. CDR1 DFQATT and CDR2 SNEGSKA come from the germline V gene (reference sequence). DNA of the CDR3: TGCAGTGCTAGAGATCGCACTAGCGGGGTCACAGATACGCAGTATTTT. Residues: CSARDRTSGVTDTQYF.

In this sample, this clonotype turned up a few times. V and J are TRBV20-1 and TRBJ1-1; TRBD1 is a possible D gene (5 bases). The CDR3 loop spans 17 amino acids. Trimming removed 2 bases at V and 0 bases at J, with 19 bases between. Looked up from germline, CDR1 is DFQATT and CDR2 is SNEGSKA (reference sequence). CDR3 nucleotide sequence: TGCAGTGCTAGACACAAACCGGGGGGAATCATGAACACTGAAGCTTTCTTT. This encodes CSARHKPGGIMNTEAFF.

The V and J genes are TRBV4-1 and TRBJ1-2, with D unclear. The CDR3 contains 15 residues. The V gene lost 1 base and the J gene lost 0 bases, with 9 bases spanning the gap. Germline loops: CDR1 MGHRA, CDR2 YSYEKL. Written as DNA, the CDR3 is TGCGCCAGCAGCCAAGTGAACGGGGCTAACTATGGCTACACCTTC. Its protein is CASSQVNGANYGYTF.

The count of this clonotype is one. Just one base apart from a much larger clone, this may be a read error. This CDR3 is missing its conserved last phenylalanine or tryptophan, likely due to a read error. The chain links TRBV28 to TRBJ1-1, with D possibly being TRBD1 (5 bases). With 3 bases removed from V and 3 bases from J, the gap between germline ends came to 11 bases. The CDR3 sequence is 14 residues long. Looked up from germline, CDR1 is MDHEN and CDR2 is SYDVKM. This CDR3 is CASSFGAAYTEAFS. The CDR3 DNA is TGTGCCAGCAGTTTTGGGGCAGCCTACACTGAAGCTTTCTCT.